These 30 T cell receptor beta chains were sequenced from one sample in a study of T-cell memory formation after mild COVID-19. A single record per CDR3 protein comes from TCRdb applying MiXCR to the 5' RACE reads. The sample yields about 560,000 distinct CDR3 sequences, about a fifth seen once. What was sequenced was PBMCs or a T cell subset sorted from them (not recorded which). Receptor source: an adult woman who had mild COVID-19 (a few samples of this study predate the infection). Cell type and time point are not known.

Only a few counts were recorded for this clonotype. The chain carries TRBV13 and TRBJ2-7, with 10 bases aligning to TRBD2. CDR1 PRHDT and CDR2 FYEKMQ come from the germline V gene (reference sequence). J was trimmed by 7 bases and V by 0 bases; bases with no gene match: 12. The CDR3 extends over 17 amino acids. The CDR3 coding sequence is TGTGCCAGCAGCTTAGGCTACGAGAGCGGGGGGGCCCATGAGCAGTACTTC. Protein product: CASSLGYESGGAHEQYF.

This clonotype has a handful of counts. The V and J genes are TRBV19 and TRBJ2-1, with TRBD1 matching over 7 bases. The CDR3 sequence is 13 residues long. CDR1 LNHDA and CDR2 SQIVND come from the germline V gene (reference sequence). Trimming took 3 bases from V and 10 from J; bases not matched to a gene: 6. CDR3 protein: CASSMVQGHEQFF. For the CDR3, the DNA is TGTGCCAGTAGTATGGTACAGGGGCACGAGCAGTTCTTC.

The rearrangement uses TRBV5-1 and TRBJ2-5; TRBD1 matches at 12 bases. V was clipped by 4 bases and J by 3 bases; unmatched bases: 4. The CDR3 sequence is 15 residues long. Germline V CDR1 and CDR2: SGHRS, YFSETQ. The CDR3 sequence is CASSEGQGAEETQYF. CDR3 nucleotides: TGCGCCAGCAGCGAGGGACAGGGGGCCGAAGAGACCCAGTACTTC.

The chain recombines TRBV9 with TRBJ2-7; 7 positions match TRBD1. The CDR3 runs to 15 residues. Trimming took 0 bases from V and 5 from J; bases not matched to a gene: 8. CDR1 is SGDLS and CDR2 is YYNGEE in the germline V gene. The CDR3 sequence: CASSVGGRGMDEQYF. As DNA, the CDR3 is TGTGCCAGCAGCGTAGGAGGCAGGGGGATGGACGAGCAGTACTTC.

The chain joins TRBV12-3 or TRBV12-4 to TRBJ1-3; D might be TRBD1 (5 bases). Trimming removed 6 bases at V and 0 bases at J, with 9 bases between. CDR3 length: 14 residues. CDR3 sequence (DNA): TGTGCCAGCAGAACGACAGCCTCTGGAAACACCATATATTTT. The encoded protein is CASRTTASGNTIYF.

This clonotype was detected a few times. J is TRBJ2-2 and V is TRBV19; D remains unclear. The germline gives CDR1 LNHDA, CDR2 SQIVND (reference sequence). The CDR3 has 14 residues. Trimming removed 6 bases at V and 3 bases at J, with 11 bases between. The DNA for the CDR3 is TGTGCCAGTAGGGCACAGAGCGACACCGGGGAGCTGTTTTTT. It yields the protein CASRAQSDTGELFF.

CDR3 protein: CSATRGDRGSYEQYF. DNA of the CDR3: TGCAGTGCTACTAGAGGCGACAGGGGGAGTTACGAGCAGTACTTC. The chain links TRBV20-1 to TRBJ2-7; 9 bases line up with TRBD1. CDR3 length: 15 amino acids. The trim removed 4 bases at V and 4 bases at J, leaving 11 bases unmatched. The germline V gene encodes CDR1 DFQATT and CDR2 SNEGSKA (reference sequence).

The chain recombines TRBV19 with TRBJ2-5; 8 bases match TRBD2. Trimming took 2 bases from V and 4 from J; bases not matched to a gene: 9. Germline CDR1 reads LNHDA; CDR2 reads SQIVND (reference sequence). This CDR3 region has 16 residues. CDR3 DNA: TGTGCCAGTAGTATAAAACCAGCGGGAGCCGGAGAGACCCAGTACTTC. The encoded protein is CASSIKPAGAGETQYF.

The gene calls are TRBV4-3 and TRBJ2-5, with D possibly being TRBD1 (6 bases). The germline gives CDR1 LGHNA, CDR2 YSLEER. V was pared by 8 bases and J by 7 bases, with 20 bases between. The CDR3 has 14 residues. CDR3 DNA sequence: TGCGCCAGCGCTACAGGGTTGGGCGATGGGACCCAGTACTTC. This sequence encodes CASATGLGDGTQYF.

This clonotype appeared a few times. The chain couples TRBV6-5 to TRBJ1-1, with 9 bases matching TRBD1. With 4 bases clipped from V and 6 bases from J, the junction kept 9 bases outside the gene matches. Germline V gene lookup returns CDR1 MNHEY and CDR2 SVGAGI. The CDR3 totals 15 residues. CDR3 in amino acids: CASSSQTGGIAEAFF. CDR3 nucleotide sequence: TGTGCCAGCAGTTCTCAGACAGGGGGGATAGCTGAAGCTTTCTTT.

This clonotype was observed a few times. The rearrangement joins TRBV11-2 to TRBJ2-1; the match to TRBD1 covers 9 bases. The CDR3 runs 16 residues. After removal of 5 bases from V and 7 bases from J, the junction contained 12 bases not matched to a gene. CDR1 and CDR2 (germline): SGHAT, FQNNGV. The CDR3 DNA follows: TGTGCCAGCAGCGCGTGGGGGACAGGGTTTGAGAATGAGCAGTTCTTC. Translating it yields CASSAWGTGFENEQFF. The entire variable domain, with the rest obtained from reference TRBV11-2 and TRBJ2-1, is as follows: EAGVAQSPRYKIIEKRQSVAFWCNPISGHATLYWYQQILGQGPKLLIQFQNNGVVDDSQLPKDRFSAERLKGVDSTLKIQPAKLEDSAVYLCASSAWGTGFENEQFFGPGTRLTVL.

V gene TRBV6-5 combines with J gene TRBJ1-5; TRBD1 matches at 9 bases. This CDR3 is built from 14 residues. CDR1 and CDR2 from the germline V gene are MNHEY and SVGAGI. V was clipped by 9 bases and J by 2 bases; unmatched bases: 5. The CDR3 nucleotides are TGTGCCAGTGGGACAGGGTTTGGCAATCAGCCCCAGCATTTT. It encodes CASGTGFGNQPQHF.

The chain carries TRBV10-3 and TRBJ1-5, with TRBD1 matching 10 bases. This CDR3 is 14 amino acids long. V trimming: 5 bases; J trimming: 6 bases; junction bases outside the gene matches: 4. Germline values: CDR1 ENHRY, CDR2 SYGVKD. The CDR3 DNA sequence: TGTGCCATCAGTAGGACAGGGGGAGGTCAGCCCCAGCATTTT. Protein: CAISRTGGGQPQHF.

This clonotype has a handful of counts. The rearrangement joins TRBV4-1 to TRBJ1-6; weak D call: TRBD1 (5 bases). Germline V CDR1 and CDR2: MGHRA, YSYEKL. This CDR3 comprises 16 residues. V lost 8 bases and J 5 bases, leaving 19 bases between the germline ends. CDR3 nucleotides: TGCGCCAGCCACAAAGGGGAGGTGCGGAATAATTCACCCCTCCACTTT. Protein product: CASHKGEVRNNSPLHF.

This sequence joins TRBV18 and TRBJ2-4, with D tentatively TRBD1 (5 bases). The CDR3 contains 15 residues. Germline CDR1 and CDR2: KGHSH and LQKENI. The ends were cut back, 2 bases at V and 8 bases at J, with 16 bases in the middle. In nucleotides, the CDR3 is TGTGCCAGCTCACCAACAAAACAGGACGGGCACATTCAGTACTTC. Protein sequence: CASSPTKQDGHIQYF.

The rearrangement joins TRBV11-1 to TRBJ1-2; 8 positions agree with TRBD1. Per germline, CDR1 SGHAT and CDR2 FQDESV (reference sequence). The CDR3 loop spans 15 amino acids. V lost 3 bases and J lost 5; bases outside the gene matches: 8. The CDR3 nucleotides read TGTGCCAGCAGCTTGCAGACAGGGGAGATTTATGGCTACACCTTC. Translated, it gives CASSLQTGEIYGYTF.

This chain links TRBV5-1 with TRBJ1-5; no definite D call. Germline V gene sequence: CDR1 SGHRS, CDR2 YFSETQ. The ends were cut back, 1 base at V and 3 bases at J, with 11 bases in the middle. CDR3 length equals 15 residues. CDR3 nucleotides: TGCGCCAGCAGCTTGATCGCCGGGGACAATCAGCCCCAGCATTTT. This codes for CASSLIAGDNQPQHF.

This clonotype turned up a few times. The genes are TRBV10-3 and TRBJ1-4; D gene ambiguous. The germline V gene has CDR1 ENHRY and CDR2 SYGVKD. CDR3 length: 15 residues. Trimming left V 0 bases short and J 5 bases short, with 10 bases between. In DNA, the CDR3 is TGTGCCATCAGTGAGTCGACAAGCGCGAATGAAAAACTGTTTTTT. The encoded protein is CAISESTSANEKLFF.

The V call is TRBV12-3 or TRBV12-4, the J call TRBJ1-1; 11 bases fit TRBD1. Germline trimming cut 1 base from V and 4 bases from J; bases unmatched to any gene: 5. The CDR3 has 16 amino acids. CDR3 in DNA: TGTGCCAGCAGTTTAGATCGGGACAGGGGGTTCACTGAAGCTTTCTTT. Translated, it gives CASSLDRDRGFTEAFF.

This clonotype came up a few times. The chain joins TRBV4-2 to TRBJ2-1, with a possible D match to TRBD2 (6 bases). Germline V gene data show CDR1 as LGHNA and CDR2 as YNFKEQ. This CDR3 has 16 amino acids. The V and J ends lost 5 bases and 0 bases respectively, with 14 bases between them. As DNA, the CDR3 is TGTGCCAGCAGCAGTAGCGGCCAAGCCTCCTACAATGAGCAGTTCTTC. This encodes CASSSSGQASYNEQFF.

In this sample, this clonotype is medium-sized. The rearrangement uses TRBV6-2 or TRBV6-3 and TRBJ2-7; weak D call: TRBD1 (6 bases). V lost 5 bases, J lost 1 base, and 12 bases lay in between. CDR3 length: 14 residues. CDR1 is MNHEY, CDR2 SVGEGT, per germline. This chain's CDR3 is CASSLPDSSYEQYF. CDR3 DNA sequence: TGTGCCAGCAGTCTGCCGGACAGTTCCTACGAGCAGTACTTC.

V is TRBV10-2 and J is TRBJ2-1; 7 nucleotides line up with TRBD2. Per the germline V gene, CDR1 is WSHSY and CDR2 is SAAADI. The CDR3 has 16 amino acids. V was pared by 0 bases and J by 2 bases, with 4 bases of the junction left unmatched. The CDR3 DNA sequence: TGCGCCAGCAGTGAGTCCGCCGGGGGGACCTACAATGAGCAGTTCTTC. This sequence encodes CASSESAGGTYNEQFF.

This clonotype occurred once. The rearrangement uses TRBV7-9 and TRBJ2-7; D remains unclear. Per the germline V gene, CDR1 is SEHNR and CDR2 is FQNEAQ (reference sequence). This CDR3 spans 15 amino acids. V lost 2 bases and J lost 0, with 11 bases in between. Here the CDR3 DNA reads TGTGCCAGCAGCTTATACCCTATGGACTCCTACGAGCAGTACTTC. Encoded protein: CASSLYPMDSYEQYF. Full variable domain (missing parts from reference TRBV7-9 and TRBJ2-7): DTGVSQNPRHKITKRGQNVTFRCDPISEHNRLYWYRQTLGQGPEFLTYFQNEAQLEKSRLLSDRFSAERPKGSFSTLEIQRTEQGDSAMYLCASSLYPMDSYEQYFGPGTRLTVT.

The J gene is TRBJ2-1, the V gene TRBV18; D remains ambiguous. CDR1 and CDR2 (germline): KGHSH, LQKENI. The V end was cut by 2 bases, the J end by 10 bases, with 6 bases between. The CDR3 is 11 amino acids. Here the CDR3 DNA reads TGTGCCAGCTCACCAGGGGTCGAGCAGTTCTTC. It codes for CASSPGVEQFF.

The chain couples TRBV6-4 to TRBJ1-2, with D unclear. The V end was cut by 2 bases, the J end by 8 bases, with 9 bases between. Germline lookup yields CDR1 MRHNA and CDR2 SNTAGT. CDR3 length equals 12 residues. The CDR3 nucleotides are TGTGCCAGCAGTGACCGAGCTGGAGGCTACACCTTC. Residues: CASSDRAGGYTF.

The chain has TRBV25-1 and TRBJ1-5, with TRBD1 as a possible D gene (5 bases). The CDR3 is made up of 16 amino acids. V was shortened by 10 bases and J by 1 base, with 20 bases between the two germline ends. Germline CDR1 reads MGHDK; CDR2 reads SYGVNS. Written as DNA, the CDR3 is TGTGCCACCTTGAGAGGGGAGCGGCGAAGCAATCAGCCCCAGCATTTT. Residues: CATLRGERRSNQPQHF.

The CDR3: CASCKGLWDNQPQHF. CDR3 DNA: TGTGCCAGTTGCAAGGGGCTTTGGGACAATCAGCCCCAGCATTTT. This chain joins TRBV19 and TRBJ1-5; D might be TRBD1 (5 bases). Germline V gene lookup returns CDR1 LNHDA and CDR2 SQIVND (reference sequence). The CDR3 contains 15 residues. Trimming cost V 8 bases and J 3 bases, with 17 bases left between them.

The CDR3 reads CSASRATQYF. For the CDR3, the DNA is TGCAGTGCCAGCCGGGCTACGCAGTATTTT. The V gene is TRBV20-1, the J gene TRBJ2-3, with unresolved D. V was trimmed by 6 bases and J by 8 bases, leaving 9 bases between them. CDR3 length: 10 amino acids. Per germline, CDR1 DFQATT and CDR2 SNEGSKA (reference sequence).

The chain is built from TRBV12-3 or TRBV12-4 and TRBJ2-7; D call uncertain. The CDR3 has 14 residues. The ends were cut back, 0 bases at V and 8 bases at J, with 14 bases in the middle. CDR3 region: CASSLALLLGKQYF. In nucleotides, the CDR3 is TGTGCCAGCAGTTTAGCACTACTACTTGGCAAGCAGTACTTC.

The chain carries TRBV7-2 and TRBJ2-5, with D unclear. The V gene lost 2 bases and the J gene lost 5 bases, with 12 bases spanning the gap. The germline CDR1 and CDR2 sequences are SGHTA and FQGNSA. The CDR3 covers 14 residues. DNA for the CDR3: TGTGCCAGCAGCTTATCAGTCCTGGAGGAGACCCAGTACTTC. It yields the protein CASSLSVLEETQYF.